Following are 6 T cell receptor beta chains from one sample sequenced in a study of T cell repertoires in cytomegalovirus infection. TCRdb reanalysed the reads using MiXCR and keeps one entry per CDR3 protein. The repertoire holds roughly 500,000 distinct CDR3 sequences, with approximately 15% as singletons. The sequencing input was CD8+ T cells from PBMCs. These receptors were taken from a human donor in good health (CMV status not recorded). Some clones in this sample may be carry-over from other donors' samples.

This clonotype has ten or more counts. The J gene is TRBJ2-1, the V gene TRBV7-8, with 9 positions matching TRBD2. The germline V gene encodes CDR1 SGHVS and CDR2 FQNEAQ. Germline trimming cut 3 bases from V and 3 bases from J; bases unmatched to any gene: 9. This CDR3 contains 17 residues. The CDR3 DNA reads TGTGCCAGCAGCTTTGGGCTAGCGGGATCAGTCTACAATGAGCAGTTCTTC. This codes for CASSFGLAGSVYNEQFF.

The chain uses TRBV6-5 and TRBJ2-5, with D possibly called TRBD1 or TRBD2 (5 bases each). Germline assignment: CDR1 MNHEY and CDR2 SVGAGI. The length of the CDR3 is 14 residues. Trimming pared 0 bases from V and 4 bases from J, leaving 9 bases between. The CDR3 DNA reads as TGTGCCAGCAGTTACTCGGGACCGGGAGAGACCCAGTACTTC. Translating gives CASSYSGPGETQYF.

This chain joins TRBV5-6 and TRBJ1-4; D remains unclear. Germline loops: CDR1 SGHDT, CDR2 YYEEEE. CDR3 length equals 15 residues. Between the trimmed V and J ends, which lost 4 bases and 0 bases, there was a span of 10 bases. This CDR3 is CASSHKYSTNEKLFF. The CDR3 DNA follows: TGTGCCAGCAGCCACAAGTATTCAACTAATGAAAAACTGTTTTTT.

This clonotype was seen a handful of times. The gene calls are TRBV3-1 and TRBJ2-2; 11 bases match TRBD2. CDR3 size: 15 residues. The V and J ends lost 2 bases and 4 bases, in that order; junction bases with no gene match: 0. Germline CDR1 is LGHDT and CDR2 is YNNKEL (reference sequence). In DNA, the CDR3 is TGTGCCAGCAGCCAAACTAGCGGGAGCACCGGGGAGCTGTTTTTT. It is translated as CASSQTSGSTGELFF. The variable domain in full, with the rest retrieved from reference TRBV3-1 and TRBJ2-2, is DTAVSQTPKYLVTQMGNDKSIKCEQNLGHDTMYWYKQDSKKFLKIMFSYNNKELIINETVPNRFSPKSPDKAHLNLHINSLELGDSAVYFCASSQTSGSTGELFFGEGSRLTVL.

This clonotype was seen many times. V and J are TRBV10-3 and TRBJ1-2; TRBD1 is a possible D gene (5 bases). The CDR3 sequence is 17 residues long. The V end was cut by 2 bases, the J end by 0 bases, with 16 bases between. Per the germline V gene, CDR1 is ENHRY and CDR2 is SYGVKD. In DNA, the CDR3 is TGTGCCATCAGTGAGACGCCCGGACAACCGGCTAACTATGGCTACACCTTC. Protein product: CAISETPGQPANYGYTF.

The chain has TRBV7-3 and TRBJ2-5; 7 bases match TRBD1. Germline V lookup: CDR1 SGHTA, CDR2 FQGTGA. The CDR3 is 16 amino acids. After removal of 5 bases from V and 4 bases from J, the junction contained 13 bases not matched to a gene. The CDR3 DNA is TGTGCCAGCAGCCCGACACAGGGGACGGGACGAGAGACCCAGTACTTC. Amino acid sequence: CASSPTQGTGRETQYF.